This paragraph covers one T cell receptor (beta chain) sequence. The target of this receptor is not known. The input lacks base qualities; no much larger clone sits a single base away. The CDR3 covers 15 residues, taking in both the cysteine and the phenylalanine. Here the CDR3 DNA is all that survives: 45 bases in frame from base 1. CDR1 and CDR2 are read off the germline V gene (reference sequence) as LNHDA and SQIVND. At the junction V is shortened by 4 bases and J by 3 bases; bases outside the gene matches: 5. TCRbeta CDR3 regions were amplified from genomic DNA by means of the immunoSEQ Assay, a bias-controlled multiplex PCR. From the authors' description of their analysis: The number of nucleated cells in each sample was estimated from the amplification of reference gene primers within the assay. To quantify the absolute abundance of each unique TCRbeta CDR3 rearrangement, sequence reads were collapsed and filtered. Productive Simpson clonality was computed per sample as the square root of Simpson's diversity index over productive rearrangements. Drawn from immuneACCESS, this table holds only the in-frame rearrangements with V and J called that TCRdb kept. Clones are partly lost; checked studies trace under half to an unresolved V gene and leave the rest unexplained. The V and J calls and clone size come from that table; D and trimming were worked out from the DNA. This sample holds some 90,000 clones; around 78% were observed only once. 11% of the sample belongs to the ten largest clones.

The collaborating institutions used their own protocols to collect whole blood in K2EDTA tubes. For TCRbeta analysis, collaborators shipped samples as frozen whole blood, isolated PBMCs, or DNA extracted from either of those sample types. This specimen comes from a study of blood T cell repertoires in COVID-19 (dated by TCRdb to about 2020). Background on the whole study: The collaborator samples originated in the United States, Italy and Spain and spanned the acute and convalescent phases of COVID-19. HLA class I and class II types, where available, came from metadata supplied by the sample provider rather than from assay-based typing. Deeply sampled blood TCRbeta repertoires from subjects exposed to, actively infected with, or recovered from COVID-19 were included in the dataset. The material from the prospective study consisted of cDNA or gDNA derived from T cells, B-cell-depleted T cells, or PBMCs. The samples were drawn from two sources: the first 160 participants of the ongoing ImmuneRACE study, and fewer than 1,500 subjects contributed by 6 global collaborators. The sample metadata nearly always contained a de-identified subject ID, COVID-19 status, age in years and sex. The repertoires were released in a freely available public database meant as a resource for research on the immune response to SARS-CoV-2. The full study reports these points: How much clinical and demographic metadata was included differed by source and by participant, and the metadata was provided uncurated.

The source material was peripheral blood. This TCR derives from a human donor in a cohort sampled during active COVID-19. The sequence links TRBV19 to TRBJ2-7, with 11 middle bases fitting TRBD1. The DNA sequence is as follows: TGTGCCAGTAGTAGAGAGGGACAGGGGGGCTACGAGCAGTACTTC. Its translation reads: CASSREGQGGYEQYF.